A single sample is the source of the 8 T cell receptor beta chains below, sequenced in a study of T cell responses to AZD1222 COVID-19 vaccine. Method: immunoSEQ multiplex PCR; TCRdb's copy keeps in-frame clones and lacks some. The table has about 120,000 clones, approximately 83% seen once. Material: peripheral blood, obtained on day 0 of AZD1222 vaccination. The receptors stem from an adult in good health.

V is TRBV9 and J is TRBJ1-2; possibly TRBD1 for D (5 bases). The CDR3 is 16 residues long. V lost 0 bases to trimming and J lost 5 bases, with 17 bases between them. Germline-derived CDR1 and CDR2 are SGDLS and YYNGEE. As DNA, the CDR3 is TGTGCCAGCAGCGTAGTCAGAACCGGGACGGATTATGGCTACACCTTC. Protein sequence: CASSVVRTGTDYGYTF.

The J gene is TRBJ2-7, the V gene TRBV30; the match to TRBD1 covers 9 bases. J lost 4 bases, V lost 0 bases, and 7 bases had no gene match. CDR1 GTSNPN and CDR2 SVGIG come from the germline V gene (reference sequence). This CDR3 is 15 amino acids long. CDR3 in DNA: TGTGCCTGGAGTGTATCAGGCGACAGGGGGTACGAGCAGTACTTC. Translation gives CAWSVSGDRGYEQYF. Drawing the rest from reference TRBV30 and TRBJ2-7, the complete variable domain is SQTIHQWPATLVQPVGSPLSLECTVEGTSNPNLYWYRQAAGRGLQLLFYSVGIGQISSEVPQNLSASRPQDRQFILSSKKLLLSDSGFYLCAWSVSGDRGYEQYFGPGTRLTVT.

The chain employs TRBV28 and TRBJ2-6; D not certain. The length of the CDR3 is 14 residues. Trimming removed 7 bases from V and 2 bases from J, with 9 bases in between. Germline V gene data show CDR1 as MDHEN and CDR2 as SYDVKM. The CDR3 DNA is TGTGCCAGCAAGGAAAGTGCTGGGGCCAACGTCCTGACTTTC. Translation: CASKESAGANVLTF.

J is TRBJ1-1 and V is TRBV6-5, with no clear D. V lost 5 bases to trimming and J lost 0 bases, with 7 bases between them. CDR3 size: 13 residues. Germline V gene sequence: CDR1 MNHEY, CDR2 SVGAGI. CDR3 sequence reads: CASSITVNTEAFF. CDR3 nucleotide sequence: TGTGCCAGCAGTATAACAGTGAACACTGAAGCTTTCTTT.

The chain joins TRBV4-2 to TRBJ1-4; D not resolved. Trimming stripped 0 bases from V and 8 bases from J, with 13 bases between. The CDR3 length is 15 residues. Germline V gives CDR1 LGHNA, CDR2 YNFKEQ. This CDR3 reads CASSQERTTDEKLFF. The DNA for the CDR3 is TGTGCCAGCAGCCAAGAACGAACGACCGACGAAAAACTGTTTTTT.

The rearrangement joins TRBV7-7 to TRBJ2-3; 9 bases match TRBD1. CDR3 length: 16 residues. CDR1 SSHAT and CDR2 FNYEAQ come from the germline V gene (reference sequence). The CDR3 DNA reads as TGTGCTAGCGCACTCAACAGGGGGCAAGGGACAGATACGCAGTATTTT. It yields the protein CASALNRGQGTDTQYF.

V and J are TRBV27 and TRBJ1-1; a weak D match, TRBD1 (6 bases). This CDR3 comprises 14 residues. V was shortened by 8 bases and J by 3 bases, with 16 bases between the two germline ends. Germline CDR1 MNHEY, CDR2 SMNVEV (reference sequence). DNA for the CDR3: TGTGCCAGCGGTCAACAGGGCGGCTACACTGAAGCTTTCTTT. This sequence encodes CASGQQGGYTEAFF.

The rearrangement joins TRBV15 to TRBJ1-6; no firm D call. The CDR3 is 13 residues long. Trimming cost V 1 base and J 7 bases, with 5 bases left between them. Germline assignment: CDR1 LNHNV and CDR2 YYDKDF (reference sequence). CDR3 amino acids: CATSRAKNSPLHF. The DNA for the CDR3 is TGTGCCACCAGCAGAGCAAAAAATTCACCCCTCCACTTT.